These T cell receptor beta chains were read from a single sample in a study of blood T cells in healthy people across ages. TCRdb used MiXCR to reprocess the 5' RACE reads, holding one entry per CDR3 protein. The sample holds about 810,000 distinct CDR3 sequences, approximately 35% seen once. Sequencing was done on a sample of blood. The receptors come from a man between 18 and 29 years old in good health. The CDR3 runs from the conserved cysteine through the conserved F or W. D genes are given only for firm matches. Rows may omit the clone size; those that give it use once, few, many or a size class.

-	TRBJ2-2	-	TRBV7-2	TGTGCCAGCAGCCTCCAGGAGGGGAACACCGGGGAGCTGTTTTTT	CASSLQEGNTGELFF
-	TRBJ1-1	-	TRBV7-3	TGTGCCAGCAGCTTGGGTGGGGGAGGGACATTTCCGAACACTGAAGCTTTCTTT	CASSLGGGGTFPNTEAFF
many	TRBJ2-3	TRBD1	TRBV29-1	TGCAGCGTAATTTTCTCCCGGGGACAGGGTTTAGGAGATACGCAGTATTTT	CSVIFSRGQGLGDTQYF
many	TRBJ2-1	-	TRBV7-9	TGTGCCAGCAGCTTAGGAGGGGCGAACGTCAAGTTCTTC	CASSLGGANVKFF
-	TRBJ2-5	-	TRBV15	TGTGCCACCAGCAGAACCCAACACCAAGAGACCCAGTACTTC	CATSRTQHQETQYF
once	TRBJ2-1	TRBD2	TRBV12-3/TRBV12-4	TGTGCCAGGAGCCCGACTAGCGGGGGGTTGCAGTTCTTC	CARSPTSGGLQFF
few	TRBJ2-1	TRBD2	TRBV28	TGTGCCAGCAATCTACTAGCGGGGGATGAGCAGTTCTTC	CASNLLAGDEQFF
many	TRBJ1-4	-	TRBV7-8	TGTGCCAGCAGCTTAGCGCAAGGAGGGAATGAAAAACTGTTTTTT	CASSLAQGGNEKLFF
-	TRBJ1-1	-	TRBV2	TGTGCCAGCAGTGCGTTATTAGGGTCCAGTGAAGCTTTCTTT	CASSALLGSSEAFF
few	TRBJ2-1	-	TRBV10-3	TGTGCCATCAGGGGTAGCAGGTATGAGCAGTTCTTC	CAIRGSRYEQFF
few	TRBJ2-3	TRBD2	TRBV5-1	TGCGCCAGCAGCTTGGATCCGGGGGGGGGCACAGATACGCAGTATTTT	CASSLDPGGGTDTQYF
many	TRBJ2-1	TRBD2	TRBV20-1	TGCAGTGCTAGAGACGGGAGGAGCTCCTACAATGAGCAGTTCTTC	CSARDGRSSYNEQFF
-	TRBJ2-3	-	TRBV9	TGTGCCAGCAGCGTAGAAAAGGGTACAGATACGCAGTATTTT	CASSVEKGTDTQYF
-	TRBJ2-7	TRBD2	TRBV5-1	TGCGCCAGCAGCTTGTCTTCTAGCGGGTACTACAATGAGCAGTACTTC	CASSLSSSGYYNEQYF
-	TRBJ1-5	-	TRBV4-3	TGCGCCAGCAGCCAAGACAGTGGCCTTAATCAGCCCCAGCATTTT	CASSQDSGLNQPQHF
-	TRBJ1-4	-	TRBV25-1	TGTGCCAGCAGTGCCTACCACGGAGCAACTAATGAAAAACTGTTTTTT	CASSAYHGATNEKLFF
-	TRBJ2-4	-	TRBV4-3	TGCGCCAGCAGCCGAGACCCCACCGGACACCTCAAAAACATTCAGTACTTC	CASSRDPTGHLKNIQYF
-	TRBJ2-5	-	TRBV7-2	TGTGCCAGCAGCTTCGGCAGGGCGGAGACCCAGTACTTC	CASSFGRAETQYF
-	TRBJ1-1	-	TRBV7-2	TGTGCCAGCAGCCAAGCCTACAGGGCTGAAGCTTTCTTT	CASSQAYRAEAFF
-	TRBJ1-6	TRBD1	TRBV9	TGTGCCTGCAGCGCCGGGACAGGGAGTGGGTCACCCCTCCACTTT	CACSAGTGSGSPLHF
-	TRBJ2-2	-	TRBV28	TGTGCCAGCAGTTTATGGTCGGCAGGGGGGGACACCGGGGAGCTGTTTTTT	CASSLWSAGGDTGELFF
many	TRBJ1-2	-	TRBV4-3	TGCGCCAGCAGCCAAGATGGGGACCTGCGGTATGGCTACACCTTC	CASSQDGDLRYGYTF
-	TRBJ2-1	TRBD2	TRBV5-6	TGTGCCAGCAGCTTGCCATTCGGGGTAGCGGGCTTGATATACAATGAGCAGTTCTTC	CASSLPFGVAGLIYNEQFF
-	TRBJ2-1	-	TRBV7-9	TGTGCCAGCAGCTTAACCGGGACAACTAGCTCCTACAATGAGCAGTTCTTC	CASSLTGTTSSYNEQFF
few	TRBJ2-2	-	TRBV5-1	TGCGCCAGCAGCAATCATGTTGACACCGGGGAGCTGTTTTTT	CASSNHVDTGELFF
many	TRBJ2-4	-	TRBV5-6	TGTGCCAGCAGCTTGGGGTCAATTCAGTACTTC	CASSLGSIQYF
once	TRBJ2-2	TRBD2	TRBV12-3/TRBV12-4	TGTGCCAGCACCCTCGGGAGGTCCGCGAACACCGGGGAGCTGTTTTTT	CASTLGRSANTGELFF
few	TRBJ2-7	TRBD1	TRBV20-1	TGCAGTGCTAGAGTAGACAGGGGTCGCTACGAGCAGTACTTC	CSARVDRGRYEQYF
many	TRBJ2-1	TRBD2	TRBV7-3	TGTGCCAGCAGCTTAAAAGCTAGCGGGGGCCCCTACAATGAGCAGTTCTTC	CASSLKASGGPYNEQFF
many	TRBJ2-5	TRBD2	TRBV29-1	TGCAGCGTACCCGGAGGGACTAGCGGGGACCAAGAGACCCAGTACTTC	CSVPGGTSGDQETQYF
many	TRBJ2-7	-	TRBV9	TGTGCCAGCAGCGTAGAGGACAGCACTATTAACGAGCAGTACTTC	CASSVEDSTINEQYF
-	TRBJ1-1	-	TRBV4-2	TGTGCCAGCAGCCCCAGAAGTGGGGGAGATAGGGACACTGAAGCTTTCTTT	CASSPRSGGDRDTEAFF
-	TRBJ1-1	-	TRBV5-6	TGTGCCAGCAGCTTGGCGCGTGAGGGGGGCAACACTGAAGCTTTCTTT	CASSLAREGGNTEAFF
-	TRBJ1-6	-	TRBV5-1	TGCACCAGCAGCTTGGATAATTCACCCCTCCACTTT	CTSSLDNSPLHF
-	TRBJ2-1	-	TRBV12-3/TRBV12-4	TGTGCCAGCAGCACTCTTTTCAATGAGCAGTTCTTC	CASSTLFNEQFF
-	TRBJ1-2	TRBD1	TRBV5-4	TGTGCCAGCAGCTTGATCGGACAGGGGGCGCGGGGCTACACCTTC	CASSLIGQGARGYTF
-	TRBJ2-1	-	TRBV9	TGTGCCAGCAGCGTAATTCGGGGACAGCAGTTCTTC	CASSVIRGQQFF
few	TRBJ1-2	-	TRBV20-1	TGCAGTGCTAGAGTAGACAGCTATGGCTACACCTTC	CSARVDSYGYTF
-	TRBJ1-1	TRBD1	TRBV2	TGTGCCAGCAGACAGGGGGCAAGGAACACTGAAGCTTTCTTT	CASRQGARNTEAFF
-	TRBJ1-4	TRBD1	TRBV20-1	TGCAGTGCACTCCCGGACAGGGGGGGGGAAAAACTGTTTTTT	CSALPDRGGEKLFF
-	TRBJ1-4	TRBD1	TRBV7-8	TGTGCCAGCAGCCCCTACCGACAGGGCCTTCGCGAAAAACTGTTTTTT	CASSPYRQGLREKLFF
few	TRBJ2-1	TRBD2	TRBV9	TGTGCCAGCAGCGCCGGGGGGGCCAGACTTGAGCAGTTCTTC	CASSAGGARLEQFF
-	TRBJ1-4	TRBD1	TRBV15	TGTGCCACCAGCAGAGATAAGGGACAGAAGAATGAAAAACTGTTTTTT	CATSRDKGQKNEKLFF
-	TRBJ2-2	-	TRBV15	TGTGCCACCAGCCCTTTAAGCAGGTCGAACACCGGGGAGCTGTTTTTT	CATSPLSRSNTGELFF
-	TRBJ1-1	-	TRBV6-6	TGTGCCAGCAGTTACTCGAATCGAGGGAACACTGAAGCTTTCTTT	CASSYSNRGNTEAFF
-	TRBJ1-6	-	TRBV12-3/TRBV12-4	TGTGCCAGCAGTTTAACAGGGTTTTACTCACCCCTCCACTTT	CASSLTGFYSPLHF
-	TRBJ1-5	-	TRBV4-3	TGCGCCAGCAGCCGAGAGAACAGAGTAAATCAGCCCCAGCATTTT	CASSRENRVNQPQHF
-	TRBJ2-1	-	TRBV10-2	TGCGCCAGCAGGCTAGAGACTAACAACAATGAGCAGTTCTTC	CASRLETNNNEQFF